Listed here is a single T cell receptor beta chain. TCRdb fed the 5' RACE reads into MiXCR, producing one record per CDR3 protein. This sample yields around 53,000 distinct CDR3 sequences, of which over 12% are seen a single time; roughly a sixth belongs to the top ten. The data were obtained in a study of T cells of healthy individuals. Looked up from germline, CDR1 is SGHTS and CDR2 is YDEGEE. The V end was cut by 5 bases, the J end by 7 bases, with 12 bases between. The length of the CDR3 is 12 residues. The TCR comes from a human donor in good health. V usage is TRBV5-8 and J usage is TRBJ1-1; weak D call: TRBD1 (6 bases). The CDR3: CASSYRVGEAFF. The CDR3 region has the DNA TGTGCCAGCAGTTACAGGGTTGGTGAAGCTTTCTTT.